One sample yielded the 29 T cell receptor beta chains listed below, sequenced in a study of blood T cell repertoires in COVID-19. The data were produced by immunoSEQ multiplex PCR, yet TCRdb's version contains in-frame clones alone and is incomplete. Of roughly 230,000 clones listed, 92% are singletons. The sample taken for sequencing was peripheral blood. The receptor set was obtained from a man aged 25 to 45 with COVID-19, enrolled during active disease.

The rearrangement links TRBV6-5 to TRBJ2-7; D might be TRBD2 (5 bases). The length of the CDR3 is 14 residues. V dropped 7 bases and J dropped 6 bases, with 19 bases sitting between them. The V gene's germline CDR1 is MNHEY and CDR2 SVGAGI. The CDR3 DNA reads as TGTGCCAGCAAAGCACTAGAATCATCCACCGAGCAGTACTTC. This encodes CASKALESSTEQYF.

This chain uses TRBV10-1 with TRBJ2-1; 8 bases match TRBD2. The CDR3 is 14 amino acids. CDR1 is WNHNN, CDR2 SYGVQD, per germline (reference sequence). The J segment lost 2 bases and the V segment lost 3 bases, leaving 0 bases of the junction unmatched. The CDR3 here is CASSEAGAYNEQFF. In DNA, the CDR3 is TGCGCCAGCAGTGAAGCGGGGGCCTACAATGAGCAGTTCTTC.

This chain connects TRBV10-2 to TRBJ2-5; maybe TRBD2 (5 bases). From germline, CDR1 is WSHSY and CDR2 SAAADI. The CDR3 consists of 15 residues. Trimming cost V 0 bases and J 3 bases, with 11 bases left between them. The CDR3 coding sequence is TGCGCCAGCAGTGAGTCGCGGGTGGCTGAAGAGACCCAGTACTTC. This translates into CASSESRVAEETQYF.

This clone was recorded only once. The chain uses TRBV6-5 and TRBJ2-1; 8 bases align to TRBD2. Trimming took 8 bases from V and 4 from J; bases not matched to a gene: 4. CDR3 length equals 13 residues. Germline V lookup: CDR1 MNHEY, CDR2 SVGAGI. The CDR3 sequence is CASELAGYNEQFF. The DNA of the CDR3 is TGTGCCAGCGAATTAGCGGGGTACAATGAGCAGTTCTTC.

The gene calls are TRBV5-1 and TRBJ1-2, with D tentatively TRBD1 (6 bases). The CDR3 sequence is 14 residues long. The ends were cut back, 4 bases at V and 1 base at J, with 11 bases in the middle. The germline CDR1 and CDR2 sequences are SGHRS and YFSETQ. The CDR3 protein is CASSRQDVNYGYTF. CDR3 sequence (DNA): TGCGCCAGCAGCCGACAGGACGTTAACTATGGCTACACCTTC.

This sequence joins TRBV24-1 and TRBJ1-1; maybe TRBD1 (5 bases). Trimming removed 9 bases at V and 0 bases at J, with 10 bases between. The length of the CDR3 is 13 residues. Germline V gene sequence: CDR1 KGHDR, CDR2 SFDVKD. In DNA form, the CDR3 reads TGTGCCACCCCCACAGGCATGAACACTGAAGCTTTCTTT. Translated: CATPTGMNTEAFF.

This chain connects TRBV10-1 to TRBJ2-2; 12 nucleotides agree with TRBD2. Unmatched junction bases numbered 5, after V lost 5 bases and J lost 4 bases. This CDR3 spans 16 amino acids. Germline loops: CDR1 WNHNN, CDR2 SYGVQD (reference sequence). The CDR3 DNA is TGCGCCAGCAGTCCTTCTAGCGGGGGGGCCACCGGGGAGCTGTTTTTT. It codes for CASSPSSGGATGELFF.

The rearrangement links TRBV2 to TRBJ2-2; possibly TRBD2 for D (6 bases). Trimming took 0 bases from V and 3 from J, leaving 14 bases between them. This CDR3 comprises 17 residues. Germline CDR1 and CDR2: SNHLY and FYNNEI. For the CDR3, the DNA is TGTGCCAGCAGTGAAGCCGCGCGGGGAGGATACACCGGGGAGCTGTTTTTT. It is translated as CASSEAARGGYTGELFF.

CDR3 nucleotide sequence: TGTGCCAGCAGCCCCAGGGTCCGGAGTAACACTGAAGCTTTCTTT. This codes for CASSPRVRSNTEAFF. This chain uses TRBV7-9 with TRBJ1-1, with D possibly TRBD1 on 5 matching bases. CDR1 and CDR2 (germline): SEHNR, FQNEAQ (reference sequence). The CDR3 is 15 amino acids. V gave up 5 bases and J gave up 2 bases, with 15 bases separating them.

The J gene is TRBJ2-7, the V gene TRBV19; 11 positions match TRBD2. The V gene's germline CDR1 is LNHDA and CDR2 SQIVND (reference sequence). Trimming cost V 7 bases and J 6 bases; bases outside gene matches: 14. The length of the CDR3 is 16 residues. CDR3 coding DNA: TGTGCCAGTACCCCAAGTCTACTAGCGGGGGTTCGCGAGCAGTACTTC. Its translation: CASTPSLLAGVREQYF. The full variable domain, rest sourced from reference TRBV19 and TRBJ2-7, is DGGITQSPKYLFRKEGQNVTLSCEQNLNHDAMYWYRQDPGQGLRLIYYSQIVNDFQKGDIAEGYSVSREKKESFPLTVTSAQKNPTAFYLCASTPSLLAGVREQYFGPGTRLTVT.

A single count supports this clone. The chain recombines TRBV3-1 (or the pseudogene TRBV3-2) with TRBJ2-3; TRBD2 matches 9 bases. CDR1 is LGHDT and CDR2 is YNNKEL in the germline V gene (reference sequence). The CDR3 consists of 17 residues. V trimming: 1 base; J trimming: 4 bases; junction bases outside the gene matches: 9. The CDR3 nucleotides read TGTGCCAGCAGCCAAGTGCGAGGCGGGGGGGTGGCAGATACGCAGTATTTT. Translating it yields CASSQVRGGGVADTQYF.

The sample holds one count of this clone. CDR3 loop: CASSQGQSNTEAFF. CDR3 nucleotide sequence: TGTGCCAGCAGCCAAGGACAGTCAAACACTGAAGCTTTCTTT. The chain recombines TRBV3-1 (or the pseudogene TRBV3-2) with TRBJ1-1; D is perhaps TRBD1 (5 bases). Trimming cost V 1 base and J 2 bases, with 8 bases left between them. Germline CDR1 LGHDT, CDR2 YNNKEL (reference sequence). The CDR3 sequence is 14 residues long.

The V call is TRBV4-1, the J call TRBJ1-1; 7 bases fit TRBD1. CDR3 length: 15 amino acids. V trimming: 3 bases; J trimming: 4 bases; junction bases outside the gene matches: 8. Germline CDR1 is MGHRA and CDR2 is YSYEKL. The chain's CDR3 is CASSQSTGLSTEAFF. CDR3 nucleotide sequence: TGCGCCAGCAGCCAGTCGACAGGGCTGAGCACTGAAGCTTTCTTT.

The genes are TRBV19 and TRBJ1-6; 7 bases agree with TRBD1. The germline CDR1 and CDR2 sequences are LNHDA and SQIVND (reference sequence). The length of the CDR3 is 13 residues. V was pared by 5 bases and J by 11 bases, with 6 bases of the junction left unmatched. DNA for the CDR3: TGTGCCAGTAGTGATACGACAGGGACACCCCTCCACTTT. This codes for CASSDTTGTPLHF. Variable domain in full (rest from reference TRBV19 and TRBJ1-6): DGGITQSPKYLFRKEGQNVTLSCEQNLNHDAMYWYRQDPGQGLRLIYYSQIVNDFQKGDIAEGYSVSREKKESFPLTVTSAQKNPTAFYLCASSDTTGTPLHFGNGTRLTVT.

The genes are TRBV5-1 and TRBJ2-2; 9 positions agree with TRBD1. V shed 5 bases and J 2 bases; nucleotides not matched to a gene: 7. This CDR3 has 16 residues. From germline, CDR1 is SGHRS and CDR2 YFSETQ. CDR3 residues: CASSEQGARNTGELFF. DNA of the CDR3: TGCGCCAGCAGTGAACAGGGGGCGAGAAACACCGGGGAGCTGTTTTTT.

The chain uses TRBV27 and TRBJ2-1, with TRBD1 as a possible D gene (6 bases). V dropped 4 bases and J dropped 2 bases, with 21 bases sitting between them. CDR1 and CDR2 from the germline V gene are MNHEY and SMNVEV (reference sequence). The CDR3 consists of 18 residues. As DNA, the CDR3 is TGTGCCAGCAGTTCTGGGCAGGGGTTCGCCTTAGCCTACAATGAGCAGTTCTTC. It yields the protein CASSSGQGFALAYNEQFF.

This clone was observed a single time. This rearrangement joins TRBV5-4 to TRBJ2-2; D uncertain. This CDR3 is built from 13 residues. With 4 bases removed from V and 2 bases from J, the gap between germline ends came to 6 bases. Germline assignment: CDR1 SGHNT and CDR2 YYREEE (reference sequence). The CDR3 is CASSPSNTGELFF. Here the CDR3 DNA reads TGTGCCAGCAGCCCGAGTAACACCGGGGAGCTGTTTTTT. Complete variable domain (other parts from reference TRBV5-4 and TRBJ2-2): ETGVTQSPTHLIKTRGQQVTLRCSSQSGHNTVSWYQQALGQGPQFIFQYYREEENGRGNFPPRFSGLQFPNYSSELNVNALELDDSALYLCASSPSNTGELFFGEGSRLTVL.

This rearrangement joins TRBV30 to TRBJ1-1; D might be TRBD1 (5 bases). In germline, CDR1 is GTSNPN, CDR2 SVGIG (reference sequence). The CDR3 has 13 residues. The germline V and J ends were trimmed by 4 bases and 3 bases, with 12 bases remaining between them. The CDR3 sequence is CAWTRGGDTEAFF. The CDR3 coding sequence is TGTGCCTGGACACGGGGAGGGGACACTGAAGCTTTCTTT.

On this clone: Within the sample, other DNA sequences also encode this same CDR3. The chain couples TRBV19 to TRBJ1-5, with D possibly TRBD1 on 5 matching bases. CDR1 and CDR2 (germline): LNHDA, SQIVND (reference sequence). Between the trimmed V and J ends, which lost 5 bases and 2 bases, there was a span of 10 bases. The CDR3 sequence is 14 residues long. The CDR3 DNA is TGTGCCAGTAGTCGGGGGGGAGGCAATCAGCCCCAGCATTTT. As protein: CASSRGGGNQPQHF.

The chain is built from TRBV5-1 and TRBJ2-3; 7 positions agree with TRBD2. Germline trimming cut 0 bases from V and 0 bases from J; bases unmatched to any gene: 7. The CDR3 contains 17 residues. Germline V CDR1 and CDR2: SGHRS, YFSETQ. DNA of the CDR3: TGCGCCAGCAGCTTGGGGAGGAGGCGGGGGAGCACAGATACGCAGTATTTT. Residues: CASSLGRRRGSTDTQYF.

The CDR3 sequence is CASSSGAGARDTQYF. CDR3 nucleotides: TGTGCCAGCAGTTCGGGCGCGGGGGCTCGGGATACGCAGTATTTT. The gene calls are TRBV7-7 and TRBJ2-3; tentative D call: TRBD2 (7 bases). This CDR3 contains 15 residues. V dropped 6 bases and J dropped 6 bases, with 19 bases sitting between them. In germline, CDR1 is SSHAT, CDR2 FNYEAQ (reference sequence). The whole variable domain, filled in from reference TRBV7-7 and TRBJ2-3, reads GAGVSQSPRYKVTKRGQDVTLRCDPISSHATLYWYQQALGQGPEFLTYFNYEAQPDKSGLPSDRFSAERPEGSISTLTIQRTEQRDSAMYRCASSSGAGARDTQYFGPGTRLTVL.

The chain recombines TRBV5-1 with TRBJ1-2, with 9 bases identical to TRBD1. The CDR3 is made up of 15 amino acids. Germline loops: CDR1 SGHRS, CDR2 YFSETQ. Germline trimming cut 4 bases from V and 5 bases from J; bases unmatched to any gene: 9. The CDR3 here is CASSHGQGQGYGYTF. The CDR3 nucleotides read TGCGCCAGCAGCCACGGACAGGGGCAGGGGTATGGCTACACCTTC.

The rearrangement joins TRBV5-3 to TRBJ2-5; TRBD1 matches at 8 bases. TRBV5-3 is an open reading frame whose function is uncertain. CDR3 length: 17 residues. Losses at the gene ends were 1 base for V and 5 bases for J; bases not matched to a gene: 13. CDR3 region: CARSLSQGALSVETQYF. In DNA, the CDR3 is TGTGCCAGAAGCTTGTCGCAGGGGGCCTTATCGGTGGAGACCCAGTACTTC.

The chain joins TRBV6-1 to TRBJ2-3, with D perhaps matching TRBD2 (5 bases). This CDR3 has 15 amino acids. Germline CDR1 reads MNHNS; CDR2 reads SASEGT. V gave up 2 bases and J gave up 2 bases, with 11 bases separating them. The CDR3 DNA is TGTGCCAGCAGTGAATCCGGACTTTCCACAGATACGCAGTATTTT. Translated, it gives CASSESGLSTDTQYF.

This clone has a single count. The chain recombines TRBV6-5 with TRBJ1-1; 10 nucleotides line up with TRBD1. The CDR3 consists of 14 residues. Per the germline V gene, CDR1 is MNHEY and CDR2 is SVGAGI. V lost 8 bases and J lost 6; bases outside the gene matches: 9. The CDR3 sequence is CASRGDRGRAEAFF. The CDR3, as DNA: TGTGCCAGCCGAGGGGACAGGGGTAGGGCTGAAGCTTTCTTT.

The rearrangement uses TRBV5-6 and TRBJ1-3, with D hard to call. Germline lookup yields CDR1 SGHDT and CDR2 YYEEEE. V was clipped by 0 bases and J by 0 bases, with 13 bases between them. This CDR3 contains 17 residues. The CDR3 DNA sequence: TGTGCCAGCAGCTTGGAGGTGGGCGGGAGCTCTGGAAACACCATATATTTT. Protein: CASSLEVGGSSGNTIYF.

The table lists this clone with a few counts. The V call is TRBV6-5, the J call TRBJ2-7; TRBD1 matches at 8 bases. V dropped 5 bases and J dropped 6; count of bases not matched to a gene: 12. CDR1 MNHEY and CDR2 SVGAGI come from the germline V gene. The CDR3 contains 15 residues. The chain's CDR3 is CASSPRTGSISEQYF. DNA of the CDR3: TGTGCCAGCAGTCCCAGGACAGGGAGTATCAGCGAGCAGTACTTC.

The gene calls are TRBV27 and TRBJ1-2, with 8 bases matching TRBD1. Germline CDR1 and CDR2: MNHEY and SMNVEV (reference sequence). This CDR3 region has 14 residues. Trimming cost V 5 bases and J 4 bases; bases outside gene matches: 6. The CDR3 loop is CASSLRTGGYGYTF. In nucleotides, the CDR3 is TGTGCCAGCAGTCTAAGAACAGGGGGCTATGGCTACACCTTC.

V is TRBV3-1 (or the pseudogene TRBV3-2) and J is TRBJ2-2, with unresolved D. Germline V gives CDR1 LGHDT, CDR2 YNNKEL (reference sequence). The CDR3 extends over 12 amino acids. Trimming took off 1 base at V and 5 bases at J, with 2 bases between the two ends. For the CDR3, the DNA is TGTGCCAGCAGCCAAGCGACCGGGGAGCTGTTTTTT. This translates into CASSQATGELFF.